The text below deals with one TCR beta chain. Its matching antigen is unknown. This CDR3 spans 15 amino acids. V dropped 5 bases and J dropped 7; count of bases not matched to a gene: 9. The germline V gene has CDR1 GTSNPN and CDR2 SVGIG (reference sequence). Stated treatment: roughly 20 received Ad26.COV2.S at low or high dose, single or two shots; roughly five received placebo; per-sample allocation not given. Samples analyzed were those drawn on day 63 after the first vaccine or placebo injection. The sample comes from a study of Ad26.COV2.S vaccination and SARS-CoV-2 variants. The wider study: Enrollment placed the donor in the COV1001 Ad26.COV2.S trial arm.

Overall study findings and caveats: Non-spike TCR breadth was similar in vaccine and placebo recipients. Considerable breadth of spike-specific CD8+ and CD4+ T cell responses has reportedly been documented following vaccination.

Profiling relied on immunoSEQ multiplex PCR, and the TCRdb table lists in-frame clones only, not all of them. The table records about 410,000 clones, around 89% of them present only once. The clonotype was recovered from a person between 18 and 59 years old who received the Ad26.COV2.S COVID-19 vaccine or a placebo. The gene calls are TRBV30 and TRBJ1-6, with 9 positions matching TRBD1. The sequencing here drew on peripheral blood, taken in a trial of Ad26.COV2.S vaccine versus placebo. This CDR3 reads CAWGNMDRGNSPLHF. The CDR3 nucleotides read TGTGCCTGGGGGAACATGGACAGGGGCAATTCACCCCTCCACTTT.